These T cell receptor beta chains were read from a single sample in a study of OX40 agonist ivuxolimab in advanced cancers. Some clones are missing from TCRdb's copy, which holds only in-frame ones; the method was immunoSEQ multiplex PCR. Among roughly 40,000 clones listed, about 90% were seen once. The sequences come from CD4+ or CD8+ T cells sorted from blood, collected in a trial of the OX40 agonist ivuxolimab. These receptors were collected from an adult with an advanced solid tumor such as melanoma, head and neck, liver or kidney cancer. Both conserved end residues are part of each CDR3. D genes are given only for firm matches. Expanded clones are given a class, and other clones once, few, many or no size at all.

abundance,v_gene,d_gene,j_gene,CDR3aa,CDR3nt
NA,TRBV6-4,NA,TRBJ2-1,CASSPKTSNEQFF,TGTGCCAGCAGTCCCAAGACTAGCAATGAGCAGTTCTTC
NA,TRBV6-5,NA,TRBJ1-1,CASIKRREVNTEAFF,TGTGCCAGCATAAAACGGAGAGAGGTGAACACTGAAGCTTTCTTT
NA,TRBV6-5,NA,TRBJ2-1,CASARSVNEQFF,TGTGCCAGCGCCAGGTCGGTAAATGAGCAGTTCTTC
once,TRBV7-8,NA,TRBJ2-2,CASSLVWGQDGELFF,TGTGCCAGCAGCTTAGTCTGGGGGCAGGACGGGGAGCTGTTTTTT
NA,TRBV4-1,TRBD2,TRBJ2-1,CASSQDRASGFYNEQFF,TGCGCCAGCAGCCAAGATCGTGCTAGCGGATTTTACAATGAGCAGTTCTTC
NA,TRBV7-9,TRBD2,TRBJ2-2,CASSSGLAGAPPGELFF,TGTGCCAGCAGCTCCGGACTAGCGGGAGCCCCACCAGGGGAGCTGTTTTTT
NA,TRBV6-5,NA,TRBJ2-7,CASSFGRGWTYEQYF,TGTGCCAGCAGTTTCGGCAGGGGATGGACCTACGAGCAGTACTTC
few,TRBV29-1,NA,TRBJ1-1,CSVEDWEDTEAFF,TGCAGCGTTGAAGATTGGGAGGACACTGAAGCTTTCTTT
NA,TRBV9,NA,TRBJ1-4,CASSARGGATNEKLFF,TGTGCCAGCAGCGCCCGAGGGGGTGCAACTAATGAAAAACTGTTTTTT
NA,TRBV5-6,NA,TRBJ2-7,CASSFLGTSKYEQYF,TGTGCCAGCAGCTTCCTCGGGACGTCCAAATACGAGCAGTACTTC
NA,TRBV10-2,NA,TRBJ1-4,CASSDIRTDYYEKLFF,TGCGCCAGCAGTGATATAAGAACAGACTATTATGAAAAACTGTTTTTT
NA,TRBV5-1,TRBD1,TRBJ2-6,CASSLGTGGYSSGANVLTF,TGCGCCAGCAGCTTGGGGACAGGGGGTTATAGCTCTGGGGCCAACGTCCTGACTTTC
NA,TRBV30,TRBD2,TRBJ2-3,CAWNPAGGRDTQYF,TGTGCCTGGAATCCAGCGGGAGGTCGAGATACGCAGTATTTT
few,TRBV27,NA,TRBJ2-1,CASSSPIGVGNNEQFF,TGTGCCAGCAGTTCCCCTATTGGAGTCGGAAACAATGAGCAGTTCTTC
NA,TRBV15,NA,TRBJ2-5,CATSRKLGETRYF,TGTGCCACCAGCAGAAAACTTGGCGAGACCCGGTACTTC
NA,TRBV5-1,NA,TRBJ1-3,CASSPSGNTIYF,TGCGCCAGCAGCCCCTCTGGAAACACCATATATTTT
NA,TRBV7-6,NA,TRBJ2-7,CASSSSAGSSYEQYF,TGTGCCAGCAGCTCTAGCGCCGGCAGCTCCTACGAGCAGTACTTC
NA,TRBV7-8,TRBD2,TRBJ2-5,CASSLFPAGGHGETQYF,TGTGCCAGCAGCTTATTTCCAGCGGGAGGTCACGGAGAGACCCAGTACTTC
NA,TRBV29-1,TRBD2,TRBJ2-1,CSVDGVPSGSHSDEQFF,TGCAGCGTTGATGGCGTTCCTAGCGGGAGCCATTCGGATGAGCAGTTCTTC
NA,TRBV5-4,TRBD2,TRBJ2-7,CASSPGLGDYEQYF,TGTGCCAGCAGCCCGGGACTAGGGGACTACGAGCAGTACTTC
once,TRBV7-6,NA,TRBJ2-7,CASSPGPSSYEQYF,TGTGCCAGCAGCCCGGGACCCTCCTCCTACGAGCAGTACTTC
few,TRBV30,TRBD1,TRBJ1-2,CACDRALGYTF,TGTGCCTGTGACAGGGCCCTTGGCTACACCTTC
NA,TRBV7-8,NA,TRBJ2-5,CASSLFGAQRETQYF,TGTGCCAGCAGCTTATTCGGGGCTCAAAGAGAGACCCAGTACTTC
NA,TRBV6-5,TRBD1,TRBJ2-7,CASSLTGTGNYEQYF,TGTGCCAGCAGTCTCACCGGGACAGGGAACTACGAGCAGTACTTC
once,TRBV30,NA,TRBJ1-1,CAWDIGAEAFF,TGTGCCTGGGACATAGGGGCTGAAGCTTTCTTT
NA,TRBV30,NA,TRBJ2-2,CAWSWGSGELFF,TGTGCCTGGTCTTGGGGGAGCGGGGAGCTGTTTTTT
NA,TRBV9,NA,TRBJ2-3,CASSGGSGWESSTDTQYF,TGTGCCAGCAGCGGAGGCAGCGGATGGGAATCTAGCACAGATACGCAGTATTTT